Listed below are T cell receptor beta chains from one sample, sequenced in a study of patients and donors after allogeneic stem cell transplantation. TCRdb re-derived calls from the RT-PCR reads in MiXCR, one entry per CDR3 protein. The sample consists of roughly 12,000 distinct CDR3 sequences, 20% to 25% of them appearing once. Sequenced sample: blood, either unsorted or a sorted T cell fraction (not recorded which). The receptor source for this set is a human donor who was either an allogeneic HSCT recipient or a stem cell or donor lymphocyte infusion donor (not recorded which). It is not recorded whose cells these are; they may come from a transplant donor. CDR3s include the opening cysteine and the closing phenylalanine or tryptophan. A D gene is named only where the DNA matches it firmly. A clone size is listed for some rows: how often the clone was seen (once, few, many), or a class if it is expanded.

v_call: TRBV3-1; d_call: -; clone_size: many; j_call: TRBJ1-1; cdr3_aa: CASALQGEAFF; cdr3_nt: TGTGCCAGCGCCCTACAGGGAGAAGCTTTCTTT
v_call: TRBV7-2; d_call: -; clone_size: few; j_call: TRBJ1-5; cdr3_aa: CASSHYSNQPQHF; cdr3_nt: TGTGCCAGCAGCCACTATAGCAATCAGCCCCAGCATTTT
v_call: TRBV6-5; d_call: TRBD2; clone_size: once; j_call: TRBJ2-1; cdr3_aa: CASGRAFNEQFF; cdr3_nt: TGTGCCAGCGGGAGGGCCTTCAATGAGCAGTTCTTC
v_call: TRBV19; d_call: TRBD2; clone_size: many; j_call: TRBJ2-4; cdr3_aa: CASSEALAGGPVKNIQYF; cdr3_nt: TGTGCCAGTAGTGAAGCGCTAGCGGGAGGGCCCGTCAAAAACATTCAGTACTTC
v_call: TRBV15; d_call: -; clone_size: -; j_call: TRBJ1-1; cdr3_aa: CATSNRMNTEAFF; cdr3_nt: TGTGCCACCAGCAACAGAATGAACACTGAAGCTTTCTTT
v_call: TRBV20-1; d_call: TRBD1; clone_size: -; j_call: TRBJ1-4; cdr3_aa: CSASRGPEKLFF; cdr3_nt: TGCAGTGCTAGTAGGGGGCCTGAAAAACTGTTTTTT
v_call: TRBV4-3; d_call: -; clone_size: -; j_call: TRBJ1-1; cdr3_aa: CASSQAQGGTEAFF; cdr3_nt: TGCGCCAGCAGCCAAGCCCAAGGGGGGACTGAAGCTTTCTTT
v_call: TRBV3-1; d_call: -; clone_size: few; j_call: TRBJ1-5; cdr3_aa: CASSQDGGANQPQHF; cdr3_nt: TGTGCCAGCAGCCAAGATGGGGGGGCCAATCAGCCCCAGCATTTT
v_call: TRBV7-9; d_call: -; clone_size: -; j_call: TRBJ1-3; cdr3_aa: CASSFTGRQRRGNTIYF; cdr3_nt: TGTGCCAGCAGCTTTACGGGAAGACAGCGGCGTGGAAACACCATATATTTT
v_call: TRBV7-9; d_call: -; clone_size: few; j_call: TRBJ1-1; cdr3_aa: CASSEHHGLTEAFF; cdr3_nt: TGTGCCAGCAGCGAACACCACGGGCTCACTGAAGCTTTCTTT
v_call: TRBV9; d_call: -; clone_size: many; j_call: TRBJ2-1; cdr3_aa: CASSSRQNRQDEQFF; cdr3_nt: TGTGCCAGCAGCTCACGACAGAACAGACAGGACGAGCAGTTCTTC
v_call: TRBV4-1; d_call: -; clone_size: few; j_call: TRBJ2-1; cdr3_aa: CASSQVYIPSYNEQFF; cdr3_nt: TGCGCCAGCAGCCAAGTGTACATTCCGTCCTACAATGAGCAGTTCTTC
v_call: TRBV5-1; d_call: -; clone_size: few; j_call: TRBJ1-6; cdr3_aa: CASSLEGERNSPLHF; cdr3_nt: TGCGCCAGCAGCTTGGAAGGGGAAAGAAATTCACCCCTCCACTTT
v_call: TRBV6-5; d_call: -; clone_size: -; j_call: TRBJ1-6; cdr3_aa: CASTLHGYNSPLHF; cdr3_nt: TGTGCCAGCACCCTCCATGGCTATAATTCACCCCTCCACTTT
v_call: TRBV6-2/TRBV6-3; d_call: -; clone_size: few; j_call: TRBJ2-1; cdr3_aa: CASSYEIGGPRSYNEQFF; cdr3_nt: TGTGCCAGCAGTTATGAGATCGGGGGGCCGCGCTCCTACAATGAGCAGTTCTTC
v_call: TRBV5-1; d_call: -; clone_size: -; j_call: TRBJ1-1; cdr3_aa: CASSLQLQRRSTEAFF; cdr3_nt: TGCGCCAGCAGCTTGCAGCTACAGCGGAGGAGCACTGAAGCTTTCTTT
v_call: TRBV7-8; d_call: TRBD1; clone_size: -; j_call: TRBJ2-1; cdr3_aa: CASSFRDRGYNEQFF; cdr3_nt: TGTGCCAGCAGCTTCCGGGACAGGGGCTACAATGAGCAGTTCTTC
v_call: TRBV20-1; d_call: TRBD1; clone_size: few; j_call: TRBJ2-7; cdr3_aa: CSARRRDRSYEQYF; cdr3_nt: TGCAGTGCTAGAAGGCGGGACAGGTCCTACGAGCAGTACTTC